What follows is one T cell receptor (beta chain) and its context. This clone appeared a few times. Its cognate antigen has yet to be identified. There are no base qualities to consult, and no much larger clone falls within one base. The collaborating institutions used their own protocols to collect whole blood in K2EDTA tubes. For TCRbeta analysis, collaborators shipped samples as frozen whole blood, isolated PBMCs, or DNA extracted from either of those sample types. The entry originates in a study of blood T cell repertoires in COVID-19 (TCRdb year 2020). With regard to the full study: Samples covering the acute and convalescent phases of COVID-19 were provided by collaborators in the United States, Italy and Spain. Samples were obtained from the ongoing ImmuneRACE study (first 160 participants) and from 950 to 1,500 subjects provided by 6 global collaborators. Deeply sampled blood TCRbeta repertoires from subjects exposed to, actively infected with, or recovered from COVID-19 were included in the dataset. Nearly every sample came with metadata listing a de-identified subject ID, COVID-19 status, age in years and sex. A freely available public database, intended as a resource for researchers studying the immune response to SARS-CoV-2, is where the repertoires were released. The material from the prospective study consisted of cDNA or gDNA derived from T cells, B-cell-depleted T cells, or PBMCs. HLA class I and class II types, where available, came from metadata supplied by the sample provider rather than from assay-based typing. Results and caveats for the whole study, not just this receptor: How much clinical and demographic metadata was included differed by source and by participant, and the metadata was provided uncurated.

Trimming accounts for 6 bases at V and 6 bases at J, while the number of junction bases matched to no gene is 4. Inclusive of the bounding cysteine and phenylalanine, the CDR3 is 12 residues long. The entry retains the CDR3 DNA only, 36 bases that are in frame from base 1. The immunoSEQ Assay, a bias-controlled multiplex PCR, was used to amplify TCRbeta CDR3 regions from genomic DNA. The study's own analysis went as follows. The number of nucleated cells in each sample was estimated from the amplification of reference gene primers within the assay. To quantify the absolute abundance of each unique TCRbeta CDR3 rearrangement, sequence reads were collapsed and filtered. For each sample, productive Simpson clonality was calculated as the square root of Simpson's diversity index over productive rearrangements. What TCRdb holds here is the immuneACCESS table cut down to in-frame rearrangements. Part of the clones is not present; checked against another copy, under half of the missing clones reflect an unresolved V gene, and the others are unexplained. V, J and clone size reflect that table, while D and trimming were determined from the DNA. The sample profile shows approximately 72,000 clones; around nine tenths of them were found once. The ten biggest clones cover about an eighth of the sample.

This chain joins TRBV12-3 or TRBV12-4 to TRBJ2-7, with TRBD1 matching 8 junction bases. Sequencing input: peripheral blood. This clonotype originated in a woman aged 55-69 years with acute or convalescent COVID-19. CDR3 loop: CASRGTGGEQYF. The DNA sequence reads TGTGCCAGCAGAGGTACAGGGGGCGAGCAGTACTTC.